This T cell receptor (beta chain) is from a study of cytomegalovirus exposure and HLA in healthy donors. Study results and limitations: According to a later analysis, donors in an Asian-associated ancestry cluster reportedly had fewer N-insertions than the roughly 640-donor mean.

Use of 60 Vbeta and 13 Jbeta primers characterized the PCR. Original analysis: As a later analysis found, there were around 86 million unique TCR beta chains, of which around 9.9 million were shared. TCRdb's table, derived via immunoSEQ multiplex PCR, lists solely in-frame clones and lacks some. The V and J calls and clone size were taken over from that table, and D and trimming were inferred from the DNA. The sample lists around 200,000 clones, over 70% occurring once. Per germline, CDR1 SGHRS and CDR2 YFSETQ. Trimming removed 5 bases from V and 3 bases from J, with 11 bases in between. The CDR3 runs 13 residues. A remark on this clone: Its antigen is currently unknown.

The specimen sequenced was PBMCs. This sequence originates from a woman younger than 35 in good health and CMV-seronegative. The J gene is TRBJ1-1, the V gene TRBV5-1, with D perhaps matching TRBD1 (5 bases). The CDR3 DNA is TGCGCCAGCAGAAAAGGGGAAGACACTGAAGCTTTCTTT. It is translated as CASRKGEDTEAFF.